This T cell receptor (beta chain) was sequenced in a study of cytomegalovirus exposure and HLA in healthy donors. Study context: As released early, the data held about 85 million unique TCRs from HLA-typed donors.

Study-level points and caveats: Available immune exposure information was restricted to CMV serostatus only. Altogether, some 160 TCR beta chains were recorded as cytomegalovirus-associated. Under in vitro conditions, three CMV-associated chains were confirmed as specific for CMV antigens.

Primers included in the PCR were 60 Vbeta and 13 Jbeta primers. TCRdb's table, derived via immunoSEQ multiplex PCR, lists solely in-frame clones and lacks some. The data show under 200,000 clones, more than 65% seen once. On this clone itself: The antigen is unknown.

The sequencing sample was made of PBMCs. This TCR came from a woman in her forties in good health and CMV-seropositive.

The CDR3 DNA reads TGTGCCAGCAGCTTACCGCGGTTGGACAGGAGACATGAGCAGTTCTTC. Its protein is CASSLPRLDRRHEQFF. This chain joins TRBV7-9 and TRBJ2-1; 7 positions agree with TRBD1. Germline V gene sequence: CDR1 SEHNR, CDR2 FQNEAQ (reference sequence). The CDR3 totals 16 residues. The J segment lost 8 bases and the V segment lost 2 bases, leaving 12 bases of the junction unmatched. Full variable domain (outside the CDR3, taken from reference TRBV7-9 and TRBJ2-1): DTGVSQNPRHKITKRGQNVTFRCDPISEHNRLYWYRQTLGQGPEFLTYFQNEAQLEKSRLLSDRFSAERPKGSFSTLEIQRTEQGDSAMYLCASSLPRLDRRHEQFFGPGTRLTVL.